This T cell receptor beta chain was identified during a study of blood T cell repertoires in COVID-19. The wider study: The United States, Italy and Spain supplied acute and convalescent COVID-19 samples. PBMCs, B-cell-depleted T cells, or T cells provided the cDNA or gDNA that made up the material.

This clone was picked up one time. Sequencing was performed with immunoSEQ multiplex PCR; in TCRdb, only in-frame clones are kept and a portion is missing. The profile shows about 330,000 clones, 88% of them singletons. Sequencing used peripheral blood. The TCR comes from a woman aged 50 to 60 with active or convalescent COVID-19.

The CDR3 region is CSAGQQETQYF. CDR3 DNA: TGCAGTGCTGGGCAGCAAGAGACCCAGTACTTC. V usage is TRBV20-1 and J usage is TRBJ2-5, with no clear D. Trimming stripped 5 bases from V and 2 bases from J, with 6 bases between. Germline V lookup: CDR1 DFQATT, CDR2 SNEGSKA (reference sequence). CDR3 size: 11 residues.